The 24 T cell receptor beta chains in this list originate from one sample, sequenced in a study of blood T cell repertoires in COVID-19 (TCRdb year 2020). The library relied on the immunoSEQ multiplex PCR assay. The table comes from immuneACCESS by way of TCRdb, which keeps in-frame sequences with V and J called. Part of the clones is missing from these tables; in studies checked, under half for an unresolved V gene and the rest for unknown reasons. This sample holds 250,000 to 350,000 clones; 70% to 90% were observed only once. Around 6% of the sample goes to the ten largest clones. Source material: PBMCs or T cells enriched from blood (not recorded which). Receptors originate from a woman in her thirties who had recovered from COVID-19.

The V and J genes are TRBV30 and TRBJ1-1, with 10 bases lining up with TRBD1. CDR1 GTSNPN and CDR2 SVGIG come from the germline V gene (reference sequence). With V trimmed by 2 bases and J by 7 bases, 7 bases remained unmatched. The CDR3 length is 14 residues. This CDR3 is CAWSTGQGRVEAFF. In DNA, the CDR3 is TGTGCCTGGAGTACGGGACAGGGGAGGGTTGAAGCTTTCTTT.

This sequence joins TRBV14 and TRBJ2-3; 10 nucleotides line up with TRBD2. CDR3 length: 18 amino acids. Germline V gene lookup returns CDR1 SGHDN and CDR2 FVKESK. J was trimmed by 5 bases and V by 4 bases; bases with no gene match: 15. In DNA, the CDR3 is TGTGCCAGCAGCCCAAGAACCCAAAGCGGGGGGGCCTTAGATACGCAGTATTTT. Encoded protein: CASSPRTQSGGALDTQYF.

For the CDR3, the DNA is TGTGCCAGCAGCTTACTGGCGGGGGGGTGGAACACCGGGGAGCTGTTTTTT. Protein sequence: CASSLLAGGWNTGELFF. V is TRBV7-2 and J is TRBJ2-2, with 9 bases lining up with TRBD2. The CDR3 extends over 17 amino acids. Losses at the gene ends were 2 bases for V and 1 base for J; bases not matched to a gene: 5. In germline, CDR1 is SGHTA, CDR2 FQGNSA. Supplemented by reference TRBV7-2 and TRBJ2-2, the full variable domain reads GAGVSQSPSNKVTEKGKDVELRCDPISGHTALYWYRQSLGQGLEFLIYFQGNSAPDKSGLPSDRFSAERTGGSVSTLTIQRTQQEDSAVYLCASSLLAGGWNTGELFFGEGSRLTVL.

This chain connects TRBV29-1 to TRBJ1-1, with D possibly TRBD1 on 6 matching bases. This CDR3 is built from 13 residues. Trimming cost V 7 bases and J 4 bases, with 16 bases left between them. Germline CDR1 SQVTM, CDR2 ANQGSEA. The CDR3 sequence: CSDLQGCGTEAFF. DNA for the CDR3: TGCAGCGACTTACAGGGTTGCGGCACTGAAGCTTTCTTT.

The J gene is TRBJ2-7, the V gene TRBV15; D may be TRBD1 (6 bases). This CDR3 is built from 14 residues. The germline gives CDR1 LNHNV, CDR2 YYDKDF (reference sequence). Trimming stripped 3 bases from V and 6 bases from J, with 15 bases between. The CDR3 bases are TGTGCCACCAGCAGCGGGACACCGCCATCCGAGCAGTACTTC. It is translated as CATSSGTPPSEQYF.

The chain has TRBV9 and TRBJ1-2; D gene unclear. This CDR3 region has 15 residues. The V end lost 4 bases, the J end lost 5 bases, and 18 bases lay between the germline ends. Looked up from germline, CDR1 is SGDLS and CDR2 is YYNGEE. CDR3: CASSLRSGSDYGYTF. The CDR3 DNA sequence: TGTGCCAGCAGCCTCCGGTCGGGGAGTGATTATGGCTACACCTTC.

The chain is built from TRBV14 and TRBJ2-7; D is unresolved. Looked up from germline, CDR1 is SGHDN and CDR2 is FVKESK. The CDR3 is 13 amino acids. The V gene lost 0 bases and the J gene lost 2 bases, with 5 bases spanning the gap. CDR3 amino acids: CASSQDTPYEQYF. DNA of the CDR3: TGTGCCAGCAGCCAAGATACTCCCTACGAGCAGTACTTC.

The V gene is TRBV5-8, the J gene TRBJ1-5, with D hard to call. The CDR3 is made up of 13 amino acids. Trimming cost V 4 bases and J 4 bases, with 9 bases left between them. Per germline, CDR1 SGHTS and CDR2 YDEGEE. The chain's CDR3 is CASSIRDNQPQHF. The CDR3 DNA follows: TGTGCCAGCAGCATTCGGGATAATCAGCCCCAGCATTTT.

The V and J genes are TRBV19 and TRBJ1-2, with 12 nucleotides matching TRBD1. The CDR3 consists of 17 residues. Germline V gene data show CDR1 as LNHDA and CDR2 as SQIVND (reference sequence). Germline trimming cut 7 bases from V and 2 bases from J; bases unmatched to any gene: 11. CDR3 DNA sequence: TGTGCCAGTACCCGAACGCGGGACAGGGGGCACAACTATGGCTACACCTTC. It is translated as CASTRTRDRGHNYGYTF. The whole variable domain, remainder taken from reference TRBV19 and TRBJ1-2, is DGGITQSPKYLFRKEGQNVTLSCEQNLNHDAMYWYRQDPGQGLRLIYYSQIVNDFQKGDIAEGYSVSREKKESFPLTVTSAQKNPTAFYLCASTRTRDRGHNYGYTFGSGTRLTVV.

The gene calls are TRBV5-6 and TRBJ2-7, with 7 bases that match TRBD1. J gave up 2 bases and V 0 bases, and 2 bases lay outside the gene matches. CDR3 length equals 14 residues. Germline loops: CDR1 SGHDT, CDR2 YYEEEE. The CDR3 DNA follows: TGTGCCAGCAGCTTGGGGACAGGTACCTACGAGCAGTACTTC. As protein: CASSLGTGTYEQYF.

On this clone: Other DNA sequences within the sample encode an identical CDR3. The chain links TRBV12-3 or TRBV12-4 to TRBJ1-1; 7 positions match TRBD1. Germline trimming cut 6 bases from V and 5 bases from J; bases unmatched to any gene: 6. This CDR3 comprises 13 residues. CDR3 region: CASSLTGVTEAFF. The CDR3 coding sequence is TGTGCCAGCAGCCTCACAGGGGTGACTGAAGCTTTCTTT.

The genes are TRBV3-1 (or the pseudogene TRBV3-2) and TRBJ2-5; maybe TRBD2 (5 bases). CDR1 LGHDT and CDR2 YNNKEL come from the germline V gene (reference sequence). The length of the CDR3 is 16 residues. V gave up 3 bases and J gave up 1 base, with 15 bases separating them. CDR3 region: CASSQPPWRSQETQYF. CDR3 coding DNA: TGTGCCAGCAGCCAGCCCCCGTGGAGGAGCCAAGAGACCCAGTACTTC.

This chain joins TRBV7-2 and TRBJ1-1; D may be TRBD1 (5 bases). CDR1 and CDR2 from the germline V gene are SGHTA and FQGNSA. This CDR3 has 12 residues. The V gene lost 5 bases and the J gene lost 7 bases, with 11 bases spanning the gap. Here the CDR3 reads CASSRSGGEAFF. DNA for the CDR3: TGTGCCAGCAGCCGGTCGGGGGGTGAAGCTTTCTTT.

This chain's CDR3 is CASRDRGDYGYTF. The CDR3 DNA follows: TGTGCCAGCCGGGACAGGGGGGACTATGGCTACACCTTC. V is TRBV6-5 and J is TRBJ1-2; 11 bases align to TRBD1. Germline lookup yields CDR1 MNHEY and CDR2 SVGAGI. Trimming cost V 8 bases and J 3 bases; bases outside gene matches: 2. This CDR3 has 13 residues.

The chain links TRBV3-1 (or the pseudogene TRBV3-2) to TRBJ1-5; D is possibly TRBD1 (6 bases). There are 17 residues in the CDR3. V shed 4 bases and J shed 6 bases, with 22 bases lying between them. Germline CDR1 and CDR2: LGHDT and YNNKEL (reference sequence). For the CDR3, the DNA is TGTGCCAGCAGCCCAACAACCGGGGGGGGGCGCGGTCAGCCCCAGCATTTT. Amino acid sequence: CASSPTTGGGRGQPQHF.

The chain recombines TRBV15 with TRBJ2-1, with TRBD2 identical over 11 bases. The germline gives CDR1 LNHNV, CDR2 YYDKDF (reference sequence). The CDR3 length is 17 residues. J lost 0 bases, V lost 3 bases, and 4 bases had no gene match. CDR3 nucleotide sequence: TGTGCCACCAGCAGGACTAGCGGGGCTAGCTCCTACAATGAGCAGTTCTTC. This codes for CATSRTSGASSYNEQFF.

The chain employs TRBV6-6 and TRBJ2-3; no firm D call. Trimming stripped 0 bases from V and 6 bases from J, with 7 bases between. This CDR3 has 13 residues. Germline V gene data show CDR1 as MNHNY and CDR2 as SVGAGI (reference sequence). This CDR3 is CASSYSTLDTQYF. CDR3 nucleotide sequence: TGTGCCAGCAGTTACTCGACACTGGATACGCAGTATTTT.

The V and J genes are TRBV3-1 (or the pseudogene TRBV3-2) and TRBJ1-2; 7 nucleotides line up with TRBD1. This CDR3 spans 14 amino acids. The J segment lost 4 bases and the V segment lost 4 bases, leaving 6 bases of the junction unmatched. Germline-derived CDR1 and CDR2 are LGHDT and YNNKEL (reference sequence). The CDR3 sequence is CASSRQGGSYGYTF. The CDR3 DNA is TGTGCCAGCAGCCGACAGGGAGGATCCTATGGCTACACCTTC.

This sequence joins TRBV30 and TRBJ2-7; 11 positions match TRBD1. The CDR3 contains 16 residues. Germline loops: CDR1 GTSNPN, CDR2 SVGIG (reference sequence). V dropped 0 bases and J dropped 4; count of bases not matched to a gene: 8. CDR3 in DNA: TGTGCCTGGAGTGTACTCCGGGGACAGGGGGGGTACGAGCAGTACTTC. Residues: CAWSVLRGQGGYEQYF.

This clone appeared once. V usage is TRBV10-1 and J usage is TRBJ1-5; 8 positions match TRBD1. V was clipped by 10 bases and J by 3 bases; unmatched bases: 8. The CDR3 runs 14 residues. Germline V lookup: CDR1 WNHNN, CDR2 SYGVQD (reference sequence). The CDR3 DNA reads as TGCGCCATAGCTCAGGGGGCAAACAATCAGCCCCAGCATTTT. It codes for CAIAQGANNQPQHF.

The rearrangement links TRBV5-1 to TRBJ2-3; 7 nucleotides match TRBD2. Trimming removed 4 bases from V and 0 bases from J; junction bases left unmatched: 8. Germline-derived CDR1 and CDR2 are SGHRS and YFSETQ. The CDR3 is 16 amino acids. The CDR3 coding sequence is TGCGCCAGCAGCATTCGTGCGGGAGCTAGCACAGATACGCAGTATTTT. This codes for CASSIRAGASTDTQYF.

The genes are TRBV7-2 and TRBJ1-2; 9 bases line up with TRBD1. Germline V gene lookup returns CDR1 SGHTA and CDR2 FQGNSA. The CDR3 length is 16 residues. V lost 5 bases and J lost 4; bases outside the gene matches: 11. The chain's CDR3 is CASSPGGQGIFYGYTF. CDR3 coding DNA: TGTGCCAGCAGCCCAGGAGGACAGGGGATTTTCTATGGCTACACCTTC.

This clone is a singleton in its sample. V gene TRBV19 combines with J gene TRBJ2-5, with 11 bases lining up with TRBD2. J was trimmed by 5 bases and V by 9 bases; bases with no gene match: 11. CDR1 and CDR2 from the germline V gene are LNHDA and SQIVND (reference sequence). The CDR3 is made up of 15 amino acids. The CDR3 DNA reads as TGTGCCAGCACTGGCCTAGCGGGGGGAAGGGAGACCCAGTACTTC. This codes for CASTGLAGGRETQYF.

This clone was recorded a few times. The chain combines TRBV28 with TRBJ1-2, with 7 bases fitting TRBD1. CDR1 MDHEN and CDR2 SYDVKM come from the germline V gene. Trimming at V came to 5 bases and at J to 3 bases, leaving 9 bases not matched to a gene. The CDR3 covers 15 residues. CDR3 DNA sequence: TGTGCCAGCAGTAGACCCTCCCAGGGGGACTATGGCTACACCTTC. This gives the protein CASSRPSQGDYGYTF.